Below are 21 T cell receptor beta chains sequenced from a single sample in a study of T cell responses to AZD1222 COVID-19 vaccine. Sequencing was performed with immunoSEQ multiplex PCR; in TCRdb, only in-frame clones are kept and a portion is missing. This sample has about 85,000 clones, with approximately 86% found just once. The starting material was peripheral blood, obtained on day 0 of AZD1222 vaccination. The receptor source for this set is an adult in good health.

The V call is TRBV7-3, the J call TRBJ2-5; D unclear. The CDR3 runs 13 residues. The V and J ends lost 2 bases and 1 base respectively, with 5 bases between them. The V gene's germline CDR1 is SGHTA and CDR2 FQGTGA. The CDR3 reads CASSLGSQETQYF. DNA for the CDR3: TGTGCCAGCAGCTTAGGAAGCCAAGAGACCCAGTACTTC.

The genes are TRBV15 and TRBJ2-1, with D uncertain. V was cut by 3 bases and J by 7 bases, with 10 bases left in between. Germline loops: CDR1 LNHNV, CDR2 YYDKDF (reference sequence). This CDR3 has 13 amino acids. CDR3 region: CATSSLKGNEQFF. CDR3 DNA: TGTGCCACCAGCAGCCTTAAAGGGAATGAGCAGTTCTTC. The complete variable domain, with remaining parts taken from reference TRBV15 and TRBJ2-1, reads DAMVIQNPRYQVTQFGKPVTLSCSQTLNHNVMYWYQQKSSQAPKLLFHYYDKDFNNEADTPDNFQSRRPNTSFCFLDIRSPGLGDTAMYLCATSSLKGNEQFFGPGTRLTVL.

The J gene is TRBJ2-3, the V gene TRBV2; 7 bases are a match to TRBD1. The CDR3 covers 13 residues. V lost 8 bases and J lost 6; bases outside the gene matches: 8. The germline V gene encodes CDR1 SNHLY and CDR2 FYNNEI. As DNA, the CDR3 is TGTGCCAGCCTCGAGGGGGCGCTTGATACGCAGTATTTT. This gives the protein CASLEGALDTQYF.

The chain uses TRBV7-2 and TRBJ2-7; TRBD2 matches at 7 bases. From germline, CDR1 is SGHTA and CDR2 FQGNSA. The ends lost 0 bases at V and 2 bases at J; junction bases unmatched: 7. The CDR3 is 16 residues long. The CDR3, as DNA: TGTGCCAGCAGCTTAGCCGGGGGGTTACAAGCCTACGAGCAGTACTTC. Protein: CASSLAGGLQAYEQYF.

The chain uses TRBV6-5 and TRBJ2-7; TRBD1 aligns across 7 bases. The CDR3 extends over 14 amino acids. Germline-derived CDR1 and CDR2 are MNHEY and SVGAGI. The V segment lost 7 bases and the J segment 1 base; nucleotides outside the gene matches: 7. The CDR3 bases are TGTGCCAGCATTCTAGACAGGGCATCCTACGAGCAGTACTTC. It codes for CASILDRASYEQYF.

The J gene is TRBJ1-1, the V gene TRBV18, with 9 bases identical to TRBD1. With 2 bases clipped from V and 3 bases from J, the junction kept 4 bases outside the gene matches. Germline loops: CDR1 KGHSH, CDR2 LQKENI. The CDR3 covers 15 residues. CDR3: CASSPIGQGYTEAFF. CDR3 bases: TGTGCCAGCTCACCAATAGGACAGGGGTACACTGAAGCTTTCTTT.

J is TRBJ1-4 and V is TRBV18; possible D gene TRBD1, 5 bases. CDR1 and CDR2 (germline): KGHSH, LQKENI. The ends were cut back, 3 bases at V and 8 bases at J, with 16 bases in the middle. The CDR3 sequence is 15 residues long. CDR3 amino acids: CASSPRTGAEEKLFF. The DNA of the CDR3 is TGTGCCAGCTCACCGAGGACCGGGGCGGAGGAAAAACTGTTTTTT. Complete variable domain (other parts from reference TRBV18 and TRBJ1-4): NAGVMQNPRHLVRRRGQEARLRCSPMKGHSHVYWYRQLPEEGLKFMVYLQKENIIDESGMPKERFSAEFPKEGPSILRIQQVVRGDSAAYFCASSPRTGAEEKLFFGSGTQLSVL.

The chain recombines TRBV27 with TRBJ2-7; D gene unclear. V was pared by 2 bases and J by 2 bases, with 13 bases between. This CDR3 contains 15 residues. The V gene's germline CDR1 is MNHEY and CDR2 SMNVEV (reference sequence). CDR3 sequence reads: CASSLMAALPYEQYF. The CDR3 nucleotides are TGTGCCAGCAGTTTAATGGCAGCGCTGCCCTACGAGCAGTACTTC.

The genes are TRBV5-1 and TRBJ2-1; 9 nucleotides align to TRBD1. The V gene end was trimmed by 3 bases and the J gene end by 6 bases; junction bases not matched to a gene: 7. CDR3 length: 15 residues. Germline CDR1 is SGHRS and CDR2 is YFSETQ. The CDR3 coding sequence is TGCGCCAGCAGCTCCGGGACAGGGATCTCCAATGAGCAGTTCTTC. Protein product: CASSSGTGISNEQFF.

This clone was detected a few times. The chain has TRBV4-1 and TRBJ1-3; no reliable D call. The CDR3 sequence is 16 residues long. Germline CDR1 and CDR2: MGHRA and YSYEKL. Trimming stripped 2 bases from V and 0 bases from J, with 11 bases between. In DNA form, the CDR3 reads TGCGCCAGCAGCCAAAGTAGGTTGATCTCTGGAAACACCATATATTTT. This sequence encodes CASSQSRLISGNTIYF.

The chain links TRBV11-2 to TRBJ1-1, with D maybe TRBD1 (5 bases). The CDR3 sequence is 13 residues long. Trimming shortened V by 5 bases and J by 5 bases, and 12 bases separated the two germline ends. Germline-derived CDR1 and CDR2 are SGHAT and FQNNGV. The chain's CDR3 is CASSPGFRTEAFF. The CDR3, as DNA: TGTGCCAGCAGCCCAGGGTTTAGAACTGAAGCTTTCTTT.

The genes are TRBV6-5 and TRBJ2-3; D possibly matches TRBD1 or TRBD2 (5 bases each). The CDR3 totals 16 residues. The germline V and J ends were trimmed by 0 bases and 1 base, with 11 bases remaining between them. Germline values: CDR1 MNHEY, CDR2 SVGAGI. CDR3: CASSYSGLGGTDTQYF. CDR3 nucleotide sequence: TGTGCCAGCAGTTACTCGGGGCTGGGGGGCACAGATACGCAGTATTTT.

The V gene is TRBV30, the J gene TRBJ1-2, with D uncertain. In germline, CDR1 is GTSNPN, CDR2 SVGIG (reference sequence). The CDR3 is 14 amino acids. V was shortened by 7 bases and J by 1 base, with 16 bases between the two germline ends. The CDR3 reads CALNRPLLNYGYTF. The DNA for the CDR3 is TGTGCCTTGAACCGACCCCTACTTAACTATGGCTACACCTTC.

The sample holds one count of this clone. The chain recombines TRBV27 with TRBJ2-1, with 8 bases lining up with TRBD2. This CDR3 contains 15 residues. V lost 4 bases, J lost 4 bases, and 6 bases stayed unmatched. In germline, CDR1 is MNHEY, CDR2 SMNVEV (reference sequence). The CDR3 nucleotides are TGTGCCAGCAGTTATGCGGCGGGAGGTTACAATGAGCAGTTCTTC. Encoded protein: CASSYAAGGYNEQFF.

Note on this clone: Different DNA sequences within this sample yield the same CDR3. The V call is TRBV12-3 or TRBV12-4, the J call TRBJ1-5; D gene unclear. The CDR3 is 13 residues long. V was shortened by 2 bases and J by 1 base, with 3 bases between the two germline ends. CDR3 in amino acids: CASSLISNQPQHF. CDR3 DNA: TGTGCCAGCAGTTTAATCAGCAATCAGCCCCAGCATTTT.

The rearrangement uses TRBV9 and TRBJ2-1; 7 bases agree with TRBD2. The CDR3 runs 12 residues. The germline CDR1 and CDR2 sequences are SGDLS and YYNGEE. The J segment lost 12 bases and the V segment lost 3 bases, leaving 6 bases of the junction unmatched. The CDR3 region has the DNA TGTGCCAGCAGCGAAGCGGGGCTTGGGCAGTTCTTC. Protein: CASSEAGLGQFF.

The V and J genes are TRBV19 and TRBJ1-5, with 12 bases aligning to TRBD1. The CDR3 totals 17 residues. J gave up 6 bases and V 3 bases, and 9 bases lay outside the gene matches. Per the germline V gene, CDR1 is LNHDA and CDR2 is SQIVND (reference sequence). The CDR3 is CASSMRSGQGAVQPQHF. In DNA, the CDR3 is TGTGCCAGTAGTATGAGGTCGGGACAGGGGGCCGTTCAGCCCCAGCATTTT.

This clone was detected only once. This chain links TRBV11-3 with TRBJ1-2; TRBD1 agrees at 11 bases. V lost 6 bases and J lost 11; bases outside the gene matches: 8. The CDR3 has 13 amino acids. The germline V gene encodes CDR1 SGHNT and CDR2 YENEEA. The CDR3 sequence: CASSLRDRGAYTF. The CDR3 DNA reads TGTGCCAGCAGTCTCCGGGACAGGGGGGCGTACACCTTC.

This chain joins TRBV11-2 and TRBJ1-3; 9 bases match TRBD1. The CDR3 consists of 16 residues. CDR1 SGHAT and CDR2 FQNNGV come from the germline V gene. V shed 5 bases and J 0 bases; nucleotides not matched to a gene: 5. This CDR3 is CASSRDRVTSGNTIYF. DNA for the CDR3: TGTGCCAGCAGCCGGGACAGGGTGACCTCTGGAAACACCATATATTTT.

This rearrangement joins TRBV30 to TRBJ1-4; D unresolved. The V end lost 1 base, the J end lost 3 bases, and 6 bases lay between the germline ends. The CDR3 is made up of 13 amino acids. Germline values: CDR1 GTSNPN, CDR2 SVGIG (reference sequence). DNA for the CDR3: TGTGCCTGGAGTGCGGGCCCTAATGAAAAACTGTTTTTT. Translated: CAWSAGPNEKLFF.

The rearrangement joins TRBV10-3 to TRBJ2-7; D is possibly TRBD1 or TRBD2 (5 bases each). The length of the CDR3 is 13 residues. V was trimmed by 7 bases and J by 3 bases, leaving 13 bases between them. Germline V CDR1 and CDR2: ENHRY, SYGVKD. CDR3 sequence: CAINQGPGYEQYF. Here the CDR3 DNA reads TGTGCCATCAACCAGGGACCGGGCTACGAGCAGTACTTC.